The T cell receptor (beta chain) under discussion was sequenced for a study of T cells in Graves' hyperthyroidism and ophthalmopathy. This clonotype was counted once. Regions amplified from RNA transcripts were the TCR beta CDR3 regions. Initially, a first-round RT-PCR of the TCR CDR3 employed the HTBI primer set. TCRdb recomputed calls from the multiplex PCR reads with MiXCR, one row per CDR3 protein. The sample has hundreds of thousands of distinct CDR3 sequences, under 15% seen once; the top ten hold 32%. Trimming cost V 0 bases and J 8 bases; bases outside gene matches: 0. CDR1 and CDR2 (germline): MNHEY, SVGAGI. The CDR3 has 13 amino acids.

This sequence originates from a woman younger than 45 with Graves' hyperthyroidism. J is TRBJ2-1 and V is TRBV6-5, with TRBD1 matching over 8 bases. The sequencing sample was made of blood. CDR3 protein: CASSYSQGDEQFF. The DNA for the CDR3 is TGTGCCAGCAGTTACTCACAGGGGGATGAGCAGTTCTTC.